This T cell receptor (beta chain) came from a study of T cells in Graves' hyperthyroidism and ophthalmopathy (dated by TCRdb to 2018 to 2020). Regarding the complete study: Peripheral blood samples were taken at initial diagnosis, before any treatment was given. Prospective prediction of ophthalmopathy was tested in an independent validation cohort of fewer than 20 hyperthyroidism patients and 15 to 17 patients who later progressed to ophthalmopathy. To identify TCR V-J signatures that set the groups apart, the researchers used a discovery cohort of 95 to 100 patients, made up of roughly 45 with Graves' ophthalmopathy and approximately 57 with stable Graves' hyperthyroidism. After sampling, hyperthyroidism patients received methimazole starting at 30 mg daily, and ophthalmopathy patients received high-dose intravenous methylprednisolone. The paper reports TCR Vbeta CDR3 sequencing of 130 to 150 peripheral blood samples: 43 ophthalmopathy, 75 to 80 hyperthyroidism and approximately 17 progressor patients. The 95 to 100 discovery patients were divided at random into training and test sets in a 7:3 ratio. The study also compared thyroid tissue and blood T-cell repertoires from over 5 Graves' hyperthyroidism patients. Overall study results and their limits: Most expanded thyroid clonotypes (frequency above 0.001) were also detected in blood, a finding suggesting that blood repertoires may reflect thyroid immune responses. Sample size was not statistically predetermined, and blinding of investigators to group allocation was not performed. Ophthalmopathy was separated from stable hyperthyroidism by a 13 V-J signature model, with approximately 90% sensitivity and about 81% specificity obtained in cross-validation and 80%/75% obtained in testing. In validation, the model predicted progression to ophthalmopathy a median of approximately 6.6 months before onset, with about 67% sensitivity and 72.22% specificity.

This clonotype was observed a handful of times. The specificity of this receptor is unknown. Within one base of it there is no much larger clone, and no base qualities were kept. A patient counted as having stable Graves' hyperthyroidism if no progression to ophthalmopathy occurred over 18 months of follow-up. Hyperthyroidism patients were aged 18 to 65 years and newly diagnosed, with disease duration of less than 2 months. Patients with uncontrolled infections, other autoimmune diseases, pregnancy or lactation were excluded. Diagnoses were established on the basis of clinical symptoms, serum thyroxine and TRAb, thyroid ultrasound, and orbital computed tomography. PBMCs were isolated from about 10 ml of fresh peripheral blood by Ficoll-Paque density gradient centrifugation. Total RNA was extracted using Trizol reagent, and RNA quality was assessed on an Agilent 2100 Bioanalyzer. The CDR1 and CDR2 encoded by the germline V gene are ENHRY and SYGVKD. At the junction V is shortened by 0 bases and J by 0 bases; bases outside the gene matches: 11. Measured from the cysteine to the phenylalanine, the CDR3 is 20 residues long. CDR3 DNA only is kept here, 60 bases in frame from base 1.

The TCR beta CDR3 regions were amplified from RNA transcripts. The first round of RT-PCR for the TCR CDR3 was performed with the HTBI primer set and the Qiagen OneStep RT-PCR kit. A second multiplex PCR round built the libraries, followed by size selection and purification. Libraries were sequenced paired-end with 100 bp reads on an Illumina HiSeq2000. As for the original processing: SOAPnuke was used to process the raw data, throwing out any read that contained adapters or uncalled bases, had a mean Phred below 15, or lacked an exact constant-primer or identifier match. High-quality paired reads were merged using COPE v1.2.5, and each unique nucleotide sequence was defined as a clonotype. MiTCR v1.1 was used to align the clonotypes against IMGT TRBV, TRBD and TRBJ reference segments. The analysis was restricted to V-J combinations with a frequency above 0.0001, which together covered just over 98% of the repertoires. A TCS score was defined as the ratio of F50 (clonal expansion) to E x V (chaos), with BLOSUM62-based TCRdist applied between CDR3 peptides within each V-J. Welch's t-statistics and random forest reduced 450 to 600 V-J features to 13, which were used in a naive Bayes classifier (R e1071). The public reads were reprocessed in TCRdb via fastp at Q25 and MiXCR, keeping in-frame beta chains. Every distinct CDR3 protein forms one entry, paired with its most common genes and DNA. In this record, the V and J calls reflect TCRdb's handling and not the investigators' own analysis. Present in this sample are approximately 590,000 distinct CDR3 sequences, around a sixth of which were seen just once. The ten largest clones capture about 7% of the sample.

Sequencing used blood. This clonotype originated in a woman in her twenties or thirties with Graves' hyperthyroidism. This chain joins TRBV10-3 to TRBJ2-1, and TRBD2 matches 10 of the central bases. The CDR3 protein: CAISESGLAGVSDSYNEQFF. The nucleotides are TGTGCCATCAGTGAGTCGGGGCTAGCGGGAGTTTCGGACTCCTACAATGAGCAGTTCTTC.